This T cell receptor beta chain emerged from a study of CD8+ T cells in alopecia areata. This clone came up a few times. With V trimmed by 6 bases and J by 1 base, 10 bases remained unmatched. Per the germline V gene, CDR1 is MDHEN and CDR2 is SYDVKM. This CDR3 comprises 16 residues. The authors extracted RNA and reverse transcribed it into cDNA as the sequencing template. The table came from immunoSEQ multiplex PCR; TCRdb's copy has only in-frame clones and leaves some out. This sample yields approximately 100,000 clones, of which roughly two fifths are seen a single time; 0.7% to 0.95% belongs to the top ten.

The chain combines TRBV28 with TRBJ2-5; the match to TRBD2 covers 8 bases. The sample taken for sequencing was CD4+ T cells sorted from blood. This receptor was identified in a human donor with alopecia areata. CDR3 residues: CASRLPSGSSQETQYF. The DNA of the CDR3 is TGTGCCAGCAGGCTGCCTAGCGGGTCCTCCCAAGAGACCCAGTACTTC.